A selection of T cell receptor beta chains follows, all from one sample in a study of cytomegalovirus exposure and HLA in healthy donors. Here immunoSEQ multiplex PCR was the method, and the copy in TCRdb shows in-frame clones only, minus some. The repertoire has tens of thousands of clones, around 88% of them found once; the top ten carry 1.7%. Sequencing was done on a sample of PBMCs. These receptors were obtained from a woman aged 18-35 years in good health and CMV-seronegative. Both conserved end residues are trimmed from each CDR3.

TRBV7-3	ASSPRNEQF
TRBV18	ASSLDRGLTDTQY
TRBV11-3	ASSLNREQETQY
TRBV30	AWSVRSGSYEQY
TRBV15	ATSRGGSNYGYT
TRBV28	ASSFGQAINQPQH
TRBV18	ASLPPGQGGRTNYGYT
TRBV7-3	ASSSGVGRSGEPDIQY
TRBV11-2	ASSLRGGPEQY
TRBV16	ASSQSRTSAGDTQY
TRBV5-1	ASSQTTGNTIY
TRBV30	AYSTGGNEKLF
TRBV6-5	ASRNPPENYGYT
TRBV19	ASRRVPQETQY
TRBV7-2	ASSSLVQGSDTQY
TRBV19	ASSILQGGGYT
TRBV28	ASTITGYEQY
TRBV27	ASSIDRGGGYT
TRBV11-3	ASSLDSSSTGAGELF
TRBV18	ASSPTGDGYT
TRBV7-3	ASSLRPRTSGMETQY
TRBV27	ASSLWPGSRDTEAF
TRBV21-1	ASSRDEVVGQRTSPLH
TRBV5-1	ASSLGWGGTDTQY
TRBV6-7	ASPGGTEAF
TRBV11-2	ASSAGKLY
TRBV4-1	ASSQGYRGLNTEAF
TRBV19	ASSGSRLQETQY
TRBV5-6	ASSPVGGYTEAF
TRBV27	ASSLSGRGTYEQY
TRBV27	ASKRLAHNEQF
TRBV27	ASSFRGYEQF
TRBV2	ASSVSGSTDTQY
TRBV5-1	ASSDETGLYGYT
TRBV6-5	AAGGGPEQY
TRBV5-4	ASSPTGSGNTIY
TRBV28	ASGFGIGTPSYEQY
TRBV6-1	ASSARLAGEVAYEQY
TRBV6-5	ASSYSSGTSAHEQY
TRBV2	AGQGAITGANVLT
TRBV2	ASRDQLKAGGAYYGYT
TRBV7-3	ASSLITGVNTGELF
TRBV18	ASSPGTGGVEGYT
TRBV9	ASSVAVGFSGNEQF
TRBV27	ASSGRDSSTDTQY
TRBV30	AWSTGGTYEQY
TRBV30	AWSTGVNSPLH
TRBV2	ASSGEVLGPQH
TRBV19	ASSIRDYNYEQY
TRBV7-2	ASSFGTLTGNTIY
TRBV15	ATSRELAGGDTQY
TRBV6-5	ATRKPGLVAYEQY
TRBV4-1	ASSLDWTSGREQF
TRBV15	ATSRDKSFNEKLF
TRBV7-3	ASSLYRAHEQY
TRBV10-3	AISDQANTGELF
TRBV7-2	ASSVPGSFSNTGELF